This entry lists 25 T cell receptor beta chains sequenced from one sample in a study of human T cells and chemical hapten exposure (dated by TCRdb to the early 2020s). Receptor libraries were prepared by RACE. Sequencer: NextSeq 500. TCRdb reprocessing: public reads trimmed at Q25 with fastp, clones called with MiXCR, in-frame beta chains kept. Each entry merges the rows of one CDR3 protein and shows their most common DNA and genes. In this sample the table shows under 450,000 distinct CDR3 sequences, about 6% of which occur a single time. The top ten clonotypes cover under 7% of the sample. What the time point label conveys for this sample: patch test 2, 6 weeks after DPC sensitization. The treatment or condition label here, explained by the study, means: therapeutic diphenylcyclopropenone sensitization with weekly scalp DPC. Source: whole blood, taken in connection with sensitization to the hapten diphenylcyclopropenone (DPC). The receptor set was obtained from a woman aged 18 to 35 with alopecia areata. Some clones in this sample may be carry-over from other donors' samples.

This sequence joins TRBV11-2 and TRBJ2-3; 9 bases match TRBD1. CDR3 length: 16 residues. CDR1 and CDR2 (germline): SGHAT, FQNNGV. Unmatched junction bases numbered 12, after V lost 6 bases and J lost 5 bases. The CDR3 DNA sequence: TGTGCCAGCAGTCTAAACAGGGGGCAAGGAGAAGATACGCAGTATTTT. The encoded protein is CASSLNRGQGEDTQYF. The variable domain in full, with the rest retrieved from reference TRBV11-2 and TRBJ2-3, is EAGVAQSPRYKIIEKRQSVAFWCNPISGHATLYWYQQILGQGPKLLIQFQNNGVVDDSQLPKDRFSAERLKGVDSTLKIQPAKLEDSAVYLCASSLNRGQGEDTQYFGPGTRLTVL.

This clonotype was seen at least ten times. This chain connects TRBV11-1 to TRBJ1-6, with 7 bases matching TRBD1. Germline assignment: CDR1 SGHAT and CDR2 FQDESV (reference sequence). The CDR3 consists of 16 residues. With 1 base clipped from V and 10 bases from J, the junction kept 10 bases outside the gene matches. The CDR3 reads CASSLVGRGSDSPLHF. CDR3 sequence (DNA): TGTGCCAGCAGCTTAGTTGGCAGGGGGTCGGACTCACCCCTCCACTTT.

This clonotype was counted a few times. This chain links TRBV29-1 with TRBJ2-5, with unresolved D. Germline CDR1 is SQVTM and CDR2 is ANQGSEA. Trimming shortened V by 0 bases and J by 0 bases, and 8 bases separated the two germline ends. CDR3 length: 14 residues. The CDR3 loop is CSVEDREYQETQYF. For the CDR3, the DNA is TGCAGCGTTGAAGATCGCGAATACCAAGAGACCCAGTACTTC.

In its sample, this clonotype was seen many times. The genes are TRBV29-1 and TRBJ1-5, with D possibly being TRBD1 (5 bases). Germline CDR1 is SQVTM and CDR2 is ANQGSEA. V lost 4 bases and J lost 2, with 9 bases in between. The CDR3 is 13 amino acids. The DNA for the CDR3 is TGCAGCGTTGTCTTAGGGGGCAATCAGCCCCAGCATTTT. It yields the protein CSVVLGGNQPQHF.

In this sample, this clonotype turned up many times. The chain joins TRBV12-3 or TRBV12-4 to TRBJ1-2; 10 bases fit TRBD1. The CDR3 has 15 residues. Trimming at V came to 2 bases and at J to 5 bases, leaving 5 bases not matched to a gene. The CDR3 DNA reads as TGTGCCAGCAGTTTATTTCGGACAGGGGGGTATGGCTACACCTTC. Translating it yields CASSLFRTGGYGYTF.

This clonotype was detected ten times or more. The gene calls are TRBV9 and TRBJ1-2; 7 bases map to TRBD1. J was trimmed by 6 bases and V by 0 bases; bases with no gene match: 14. The CDR3 length is 17 residues. Germline CDR1 reads SGDLS; CDR2 reads YYNGEE. The CDR3 sequence: CASSVEGTVAVVHGYTF. The DNA for the CDR3 is TGTGCCAGCAGCGTAGAAGGGACAGTAGCGGTCGTGCATGGCTACACCTTC.

This clonotype has at least ten counts. The rearrangement joins TRBV4-2 to TRBJ1-2, with 7 bases that match TRBD1. Germline assignment: CDR1 LGHNA and CDR2 YNFKEQ. The ends lost 1 base at V and 6 bases at J; junction bases unmatched: 20. This CDR3 contains 19 residues. The CDR3 coding sequence is TGTGCCAGCAGCCAAGGGGGAGGTGGGCTAACCGGGACAGCCAATGGCTACACCTTC. It codes for CASSQGGGGLTGTANGYTF.

The sample holds a few counts of this clonotype. This chain connects TRBV6-7 to TRBJ2-3; 7 bases are a match to TRBD1. TRBV6-7 is noted as an ORF with a role that remains uncertain. The CDR3 covers 16 residues. The trim removed 1 base at V and 4 bases at J, leaving 8 bases unmatched. The DNA of the CDR3 is TGTGCCAGCAGTTACTGCTCGAACAGGGGTCCAGATACGCAGTATTTT. This codes for CASSYCSNRGPDTQYF.

This clonotype was observed at least ten times. V gene TRBV7-9 combines with J gene TRBJ2-3; D unresolved. The CDR3 spans 15 residues. The germline gives CDR1 SEHNR, CDR2 FQNEAQ (reference sequence). Trimming cost V 1 base and J 2 bases, with 10 bases left between them. The CDR3 protein is CASSLGRHPTDTQYF. The CDR3 DNA sequence: TGTGCCAGCAGCTTAGGACGACACCCCACAGATACGCAGTATTTT.

Many counts were recorded for this clonotype. This rearrangement joins TRBV28 to TRBJ2-7; possible D gene TRBD2, 6 bases. The CDR3 length is 14 residues. Germline CDR1 and CDR2: MDHEN and SYDVKM. Trimming left V 5 bases short and J 5 bases short, with 16 bases between. This CDR3 reads CASSPPGEGNEQYF. CDR3 coding DNA: TGTGCCAGCAGTCCTCCGGGAGAAGGAAACGAGCAGTACTTC.

The sample holds many counts of this clonotype. This chain joins TRBV20-1 and TRBJ1-6; D might be TRBD1 (6 bases). Germline CDR1 is DFQATT and CDR2 is SNEGSKA (reference sequence). Deletions cut 6 bases from V and 7 bases from J, with 13 bases between. The CDR3 totals 13 residues. The CDR3 coding sequence is TGCAGTGCGGCTGGACAGACGAATTCACCCCTCCACTTT. This sequence encodes CSAAGQTNSPLHF.

V is TRBV4-3 and J is TRBJ1-1; D is undetermined. Per germline, CDR1 LGHNA and CDR2 YSLEER. Trimming removed 1 base at V and 2 bases at J, with 11 bases between. The length of the CDR3 is 15 residues. This chain's CDR3 is CASSQASGDNTEAFF. CDR3 sequence (DNA): TGCGCCAGCAGCCAAGCAAGTGGGGATAACACTGAAGCTTTCTTT.

This clonotype turned up a few times. This chain links TRBV4-1 with TRBJ1-2; D is undetermined. The CDR3 contains 16 residues. Germline V gene sequence: CDR1 MGHRA, CDR2 YSYEKL. The V end was cut by 1 base, the J end by 4 bases, with 16 bases between. Written as DNA, the CDR3 is TGCGCCAGCAGCCAAGTGCAGGAACACCATTTCTATGGCTACACCTTC. Amino acid sequence: CASSQVQEHHFYGYTF.

This clonotype was recorded many times. The chain carries TRBV29-1 and TRBJ1-3, with 10 bases identical to TRBD1. CDR3 length: 14 residues. Trimming cost V 3 bases and J 3 bases; bases outside gene matches: 2. Germline values: CDR1 SQVTM, CDR2 ANQGSEA. The chain's CDR3 is CSVETGGIGNTIYF. The CDR3 DNA sequence: TGCAGCGTTGAGACAGGGGGCATTGGAAACACCATATATTTT.

This clonotype was seen ten or more times. The rearrangement links TRBV27 to TRBJ1-2; 8 nucleotides align to TRBD1. V trimming: 5 bases; J trimming: 0 bases; junction bases outside the gene matches: 5. Germline CDR1 reads MNHEY; CDR2 reads SMNVEV (reference sequence). The CDR3 is 15 amino acids. CDR3 sequence: CASSPGQEPNYGYTF. In DNA form, the CDR3 reads TGTGCCAGCAGTCCGGGACAGGAGCCTAACTATGGCTACACCTTC.

This clonotype showed up many times. The chain links TRBV29-1 to TRBJ1-4, with a possible D match to TRBD1 (6 bases). Germline loops: CDR1 SQVTM, CDR2 ANQGSEA. The CDR3 runs 14 residues. V gave up 4 bases and J gave up 2 bases, with 11 bases separating them. The CDR3 region has the DNA TGCAGCGTTGGTTATGGACAGACTAATGAAAAACTGTTTTTT. It codes for CSVGYGQTNEKLFF. The full variable domain, with the rest looked up from reference TRBV29-1 and TRBJ1-4, is SAVISQKPSRDICQRGTSLTIQCQVDSQVTMMFWYRQQPGQSLTLIATANQGSEATYESGFVIDKFPISRPNLTFSTLTVSNMSPEDSSIYLCSVGYGQTNEKLFFGSGTQLSVL.

The table lists this clonotype with many counts. The chain links TRBV6-2 or TRBV6-3 to TRBJ1-5, with D perhaps matching TRBD1 (6 bases). Germline CDR1 MNHEY, CDR2 SVGEGT. The V and J ends lost 7 bases and 5 bases respectively, with 9 bases between them. CDR3 length: 12 residues. The CDR3 nucleotides are TGTGCCAGCAATAACAGGGATCAGCCCCAGCATTTT. This gives the protein CASNNRDQPQHF.

This clonotype was detected ten times or more. This rearrangement joins TRBV5-5 to TRBJ1-1; D not certain. With 6 bases removed from V and 10 bases from J, the gap between germline ends came to 22 bases. CDR1 and CDR2 (germline): SGHKS, YYEKEE (reference sequence). This CDR3 has 14 residues. The CDR3 region is CASTQFPEALSAFF. The CDR3 nucleotides are TGTGCCAGCACCCAATTTCCAGAAGCTCTTTCAGCTTTCTTT.

V usage is TRBV6-9 and J usage is TRBJ2-2; D is perhaps TRBD1 or TRBD2 (6 bases each). Germline-derived CDR1 and CDR2 are MNHGY and SVAAGI. The CDR3 has 17 residues. Deletions cut 2 bases from V and 0 bases from J, with 13 bases between. The CDR3 spells CASSYVYGGSNTGELFF. CDR3 DNA sequence: TGTGCCAGCAGTTATGTTTACGGGGGCTCGAACACCGGGGAGCTGTTTTTT.

The chain combines TRBV18 with TRBJ2-7; 9 positions match TRBD1. Germline loops: CDR1 KGHSH, CDR2 LQKENI. V was clipped by 6 bases and J by 7 bases; unmatched bases: 10. CDR3 size: 14 residues. CDR3 in amino acids: CASSITGGTGEQYF. The CDR3, as DNA: TGTGCCAGCTCCATTACAGGGGGCACGGGGGAGCAGTACTTC.

This clonotype has at least ten counts. In DNA, the CDR3 is TGCAGCGTTGAGCAGGGGTCTACAGATACGCAGTATTTT. It encodes CSVEQGSTDTQYF. The chain recombines TRBV29-1 with TRBJ2-3; maybe TRBD1 (6 bases). V lost 3 bases and J 3 bases, leaving 10 bases between the germline ends. The V gene's germline CDR1 is SQVTM and CDR2 ANQGSEA. This CDR3 region has 13 residues.

The chain employs TRBV2 and TRBJ2-5; TRBD1 aligns across 8 bases. Germline CDR1 SNHLY, CDR2 FYNNEI. The ends lost 6 bases at V and 0 bases at J; junction bases unmatched: 6. This CDR3 is 15 amino acids long. The chain's CDR3 is CASREQGGYQETQYF. The CDR3 bases are TGTGCCAGCAGGGAACAGGGGGGATACCAAGAGACCCAGTACTTC. Complete variable domain (other parts from reference TRBV2 and TRBJ2-5): EPEVTQTPSHQVTQMGQEVILRCVPISNHLYFYWYRQILGQKVEFLVSFYNNEISEKSEIFDDQFSVERPDGSNFTLKIRSTKLEDSAMYFCASREQGGYQETQYFGPGTRLLVL.

The sample holds a few counts of this clonotype. The V gene is TRBV7-2, the J gene TRBJ1-1, with 7 bases lining up with TRBD1. Per germline, CDR1 SGHTA and CDR2 FQGNSA. The CDR3 extends over 15 amino acids. V lost 5 bases to trimming and J lost 4 bases; unmatched junction nucleotides: 10. The CDR3 DNA sequence: TGTGCCAGCAGCCTAAGAGGACAGGCCCCCACTGAAGCTTTCTTT. This sequence encodes CASSLRGQAPTEAFF.

This clonotype occurred many times. The rearrangement joins TRBV5-1 to TRBJ1-1; D is ambiguous. The germline V and J ends were trimmed by 0 bases and 0 bases, with 6 bases remaining between them. The V gene's germline CDR1 is SGHRS and CDR2 YFSETQ. CDR3 length: 14 amino acids. The chain's CDR3 is CASSLDDMNTEAFF. For the CDR3, the DNA is TGCGCCAGCAGCTTGGATGATATGAACACTGAAGCTTTCTTT.

V usage is TRBV12-3 or TRBV12-4 and J usage is TRBJ2-4; D unclear. The CDR3 contains 11 residues. Deletions cut 7 bases from V and 3 bases from J, with 4 bases between. CDR3 sequence: CASTHKNIQYF. CDR3 nucleotides: TGTGCCAGCACCCACAAAAACATTCAGTACTTC.